The next 25 T cell receptor beta chains were all read from a single sample in a study of T cell changes during pregnancy in multiple sclerosis. Here immunoSEQ multiplex PCR was the method, and the copy in TCRdb shows in-frame clones only, minus some. The sample holds approximately 89,000 clones, around 94% seen once. The sample consisted of peripheral blood, taken after pregnancy. The origin of the receptors is a female donor in good health, enrolled as a control in a pregnancy study.

This clone was recorded a few times. The CDR3 protein is CASMRGRGLNTEAFF. The CDR3 bases are TGTGCCAGCATGAGGGGCAGGGGTTTGAACACTGAAGCTTTCTTT. The V gene is TRBV2, the J gene TRBJ1-1, with D perhaps matching TRBD1 (6 bases). V dropped 7 bases and J dropped 0 bases, with 15 bases sitting between them. The CDR3 length is 15 residues. Germline CDR1 SNHLY, CDR2 FYNNEI.

This clone was found once. The J gene is TRBJ1-1, the V gene TRBV6-5, with D perhaps TRBD1 (6 bases). The CDR3 is 15 amino acids. V gave up 2 bases and J gave up 0 bases, with 10 bases separating them. The germline V gene has CDR1 MNHEY and CDR2 SVGAGI. The CDR3 region has the DNA TGTGCCAGCAGTTACGGGGGCAGGATGAACACTGAAGCTTTCTTT. This sequence encodes CASSYGGRMNTEAFF.

The chain employs TRBV29-1 and TRBJ2-7; 9 bases agree with TRBD2. Germline V gene data show CDR1 as SQVTM and CDR2 as ANQGSEA. V was pared by 2 bases and J by 1 base, with 24 bases of the junction left unmatched. The CDR3 totals 21 residues. CDR3 DNA: TGCAGCGTTGAAAACCCGTACCACAGGGAGATCAGCGGGAGGACGTCCTACGAGCAGTACTTC. Its translation: CSVENPYHREISGRTSYEQYF.

The chain carries TRBV19 and TRBJ2-1; the match to TRBD2 covers 9 bases. V trimming: 8 bases; J trimming: 5 bases; junction bases outside the gene matches: 4. Germline V gene sequence: CDR1 LNHDA, CDR2 SQIVND (reference sequence). The CDR3 is 13 amino acids. CDR3 amino acids: CASVASGDNEQFF. The DNA for the CDR3 is TGTGCCAGTGTGGCTAGCGGGGACAATGAGCAGTTCTTC.

The chain couples TRBV7-9 to TRBJ2-2; 8 bases are shared with TRBD2. Germline CDR1 SEHNR, CDR2 FQNEAQ (reference sequence). This CDR3 has 15 residues. The junction had 9 bases not matched to a gene; V was cut back by 7 bases and J by 5 bases. The CDR3 region has the DNA TGTGCCAGCAACGGACTTAGCGGGGAGACCGGGGAGCTGTTTTTT. Residues: CASNGLSGETGELFF.

The gene calls are TRBV2 and TRBJ2-5, with D perhaps TRBD1 (6 bases). The end of the DNA aligns better with TRBJ2-7, so the J call may be wrong. The CDR3 extends over 14 amino acids. The germline V gene encodes CDR1 SNHLY and CDR2 FYNNEI. The CDR3 sequence: CASSEGAGVGEQYF. The CDR3 bases are TGTGCCAGCAGTGAAGGGGCAGGGGTTGGCGAGCAGTACTTC.

The gene calls are TRBV19 and TRBJ2-7; 7 positions agree with TRBD1. CDR3 length: 15 residues. Germline CDR1 is LNHDA and CDR2 is SQIVND (reference sequence). The V segment lost 0 bases and the J segment 3 bases; nucleotides outside the gene matches: 5. This CDR3 is CASSIEGTDYYEQYF. CDR3 coding DNA: TGTGCCAGTAGTATAGAAGGGACAGACTACTACGAGCAGTACTTC. The variable domain in full, completed from reference TRBV19 and TRBJ2-7, reads DGGITQSPKYLFRKEGQNVTLSCEQNLNHDAMYWYRQDPGQGLRLIYYSQIVNDFQKGDIAEGYSVSREKKESFPLTVTSAQKNPTAFYLCASSIEGTDYYEQYFGPGTRLTVT.

The V and J genes are TRBV5-6 and TRBJ2-7; tentative D call: TRBD1 (5 bases). This CDR3 is built from 15 residues. Per germline, CDR1 SGHDT and CDR2 YYEEEE. Trimming stripped 0 bases from V and 1 base from J, with 11 bases between. The CDR3 DNA reads TGTGCCAGCAGCTTGGCCCAGGGCGGTTCCTACGAGCAGTACTTC. Its translation: CASSLAQGGSYEQYF. The full variable domain, its missing parts supplied by reference TRBV5-6 and TRBJ2-7, is DAGVTQSPTHLIKTRGQQVTLRCSPKSGHDTVSWYQQALGQGPQFIFQYYEEEERQRGNFPDRFSGHQFPNYSSELNVNALLLGDSALYLCASSLAQGGSYEQYFGPGTRLTVT.

J is TRBJ2-3 and V is TRBV21-1; the table's TRBD2 call for D was not verified on the DNA. TRBV21-1 is reported as a pseudogene. The CDR3 runs to 18 residues. This CDR3 is CASSSRSSSGRAGDTQYF. The CDR3 bases are TGTGCCAGCAGCTCTAGATCAAGTAGCGGGAGGGCAGGTGATACGCAGTATTTT.

The chain has TRBV5-6 and TRBJ1-1; no clear D gene. Trimming pared 6 bases from V and 1 base from J, leaving 16 bases between. CDR3 length: 15 amino acids. Germline V gives CDR1 SGHDT, CDR2 YYEEEE. CDR3 loop: CASTPTPTKNTEAFF. Here the CDR3 DNA reads TGTGCCAGCACCCCCACACCCACAAAGAACACTGAAGCTTTCTTT.

This clone has a single count. V and J are TRBV5-1 and TRBJ2-1; TRBD2 matches at 10 bases. Losses at the gene ends were 4 bases for V and 9 bases for J; bases not matched to a gene: 7. CDR1 and CDR2 from the germline V gene are SGHRS and YFSETQ. The CDR3 loop spans 14 amino acids. The CDR3 DNA sequence: TGCGCCAGCAGCGAAAGCGGGAGGGCCGCTGAGCAGTTCTTC. Amino acid sequence: CASSESGRAAEQFF.

This chain uses TRBV7-9 with TRBJ2-7, with D perhaps TRBD2 (6 bases). Per the germline V gene, CDR1 is SEHNR and CDR2 is FQNEAQ (reference sequence). CDR3 length: 14 amino acids. V was cut by 1 base and J by 7 bases, with 14 bases left in between. Here the CDR3 DNA reads TGTGCCAGCAGCTTAGAGGGACTCCCTTGGGAGCAGTACTTC. This sequence encodes CASSLEGLPWEQYF. The whole variable domain, remainder taken from reference TRBV7-9 and TRBJ2-7, is DTGVSQNPRHKITKRGQNVTFRCDPISEHNRLYWYRQTLGQGPEFLTYFQNEAQLEKSRLLSDRFSAERPKGSFSTLEIQRTEQGDSAMYLCASSLEGLPWEQYFGPGTRLTVT.

The chain joins TRBV4-1 to TRBJ1-1; D may be TRBD1 (5 bases). CDR1 and CDR2 from the germline V gene are MGHRA and YSYEKL. The CDR3 contains 16 residues. The ends were cut back, 4 bases at V and 1 base at J, with 16 bases in the middle. In nucleotides, the CDR3 is TGCGCCAGCAGCCTTCGGAGGGGCGCGGGGAACACTGAAGCTTTCTTT. Translated: CASSLRRGAGNTEAFF.

V and J are TRBV11-3 and TRBJ2-1, with D perhaps TRBD2 (6 bases). Per germline, CDR1 SGHNT and CDR2 YENEEA. Trimming took 2 bases from V and 9 from J, leaving 11 bases between them. This CDR3 is built from 13 residues. This CDR3 reads CASSLTSNGEQFF. CDR3 DNA: TGTGCCAGCAGCTTAACTAGCAACGGTGAGCAGTTCTTC.

The chain links TRBV27 to TRBJ2-1; 12 nucleotides line up with TRBD2. The germline gives CDR1 MNHEY, CDR2 SMNVEV (reference sequence). The length of the CDR3 is 15 residues. Unmatched junction bases numbered 4, after V lost 2 bases and J lost 8 bases. Written as DNA, the CDR3 is TGTGCCAGCAGTTTAGGACTAGCGGGAACCTATGAGCAGTTCTTC. Residues: CASSLGLAGTYEQFF.

The gene calls are TRBV2 and TRBJ1-2; no clear D. V lost 3 bases and J lost 0, with 5 bases in between. The CDR3 has 13 amino acids. The germline gives CDR1 SNHLY, CDR2 FYNNEI. The CDR3 here is CASSDIPNYGYTF. The CDR3 DNA reads TGTGCCAGCAGTGATATCCCTAACTATGGCTACACCTTC.

The chain carries TRBV6-5 and TRBJ1-5, with TRBD1 matching 8 bases. The J segment lost 6 bases and the V segment lost 6 bases, leaving 7 bases of the junction unmatched. The V gene's germline CDR1 is MNHEY and CDR2 SVGAGI. This CDR3 contains 14 residues. The CDR3 reads CASSFGQGGQPQHF. In nucleotides, the CDR3 is TGTGCCAGCAGCTTTGGACAGGGTGGTCAGCCCCAGCATTTT.

This chain uses TRBV5-5 with TRBJ2-3; D possibly corresponds to TRBD2 (6 bases). This CDR3 contains 15 residues. The V and J ends lost 0 bases and 2 bases respectively, with 10 bases between them. Germline V gives CDR1 SGHKS, CDR2 YYEKEE (reference sequence). CDR3 nucleotides: TGTGCCAGCAGCTTGGTATCGGGGGTCACAGATACGCAGTATTTT. Protein sequence: CASSLVSGVTDTQYF.

This sequence joins TRBV7-2 and TRBJ1-2; 7 positions match TRBD1. V was pared by 1 base and J by 7 bases, with 6 bases of the junction left unmatched. The CDR3 sequence is 14 residues long. Germline CDR1 is SGHTA and CDR2 is FQGNSA. This chain's CDR3 is CASSLGYRGIGYTF. DNA for the CDR3: TGTGCCAGCAGCTTAGGCTACAGGGGAATTGGCTACACCTTC.

CDR3 nucleotide sequence: TGTGCCAGCAGCTTAGATGGGGCCCCGGTTGCAGATACGCAGTATTTT. This gives the protein CASSLDGAPVADTQYF. This chain connects TRBV7-8 to TRBJ2-3; D possibly corresponds to TRBD1 (5 bases). Trimming took 1 base from V and 4 from J, leaving 15 bases between them. Germline CDR1 and CDR2: SGHVS and FQNEAQ. The CDR3 runs to 16 residues.

The rearrangement uses TRBV9 and TRBJ1-2; D gene uncertain. The germline V gene has CDR1 SGDLS and CDR2 YYNGEE. There are 11 residues in the CDR3. V was clipped by 6 bases and J by 7 bases, with 10 bases between them. The CDR3 loop is CASKREGGYTF. The CDR3 DNA is TGTGCCAGCAAGAGGGAGGGTGGCTACACCTTC.

The V and J genes are TRBV5-6 and TRBJ2-1; maybe TRBD1 (6 bases). CDR3 length equals 15 residues. CDR1 is SGHDT and CDR2 is YYEEEE in the germline V gene. V lost 4 bases and J 7 bases, leaving 18 bases between the germline ends. The CDR3 reads CASSSPPQGYNEQFF. DNA for the CDR3: TGTGCCAGCAGCAGCCCCCCACAGGGATATAATGAGCAGTTCTTC.

The rearrangement uses TRBV4-1 and TRBJ2-1; 15 bases agree with TRBD2. Germline V CDR1 and CDR2: MGHRA, YSYEKL. V was clipped by 3 bases and J by 9 bases; unmatched bases: 6. This CDR3 comprises 16 residues. CDR3 sequence (DNA): TGCGCCAGCAGCCAGGGACTAGCGGGAGGATGGGGTGAGCAGTTCTTC. Its protein is CASSQGLAGGWGEQFF.

The rearrangement joins TRBV2 to TRBJ1-3; no clear D gene. Trimming cost V 2 bases and J 0 bases, with 5 bases left between them. The CDR3 length is 14 residues. Germline CDR1 SNHLY, CDR2 FYNNEI. The CDR3 is CASSELLSGNTIYF. In nucleotides, the CDR3 is TGTGCCAGCAGTGAACTTCTCTCTGGAAACACCATATATTTT.

This rearrangement joins TRBV6-5 to TRBJ1-4; perhaps TRBD1 as D (5 bases). V gave up 7 bases and J gave up 0 bases, with 9 bases separating them. Germline V gives CDR1 MNHEY, CDR2 SVGAGI. The CDR3 has 14 amino acids. The CDR3 coding sequence is TGTGCCAGCACCGCGACAGCAACTAATGAAAAACTGTTTTTT. Translation gives CASTATATNEKLFF.